Presented here are 29 T cell receptor beta chains from one specimen sequenced in a study of cytomegalovirus exposure and HLA in healthy donors. PCR involved 60 Vbeta and 13 Jbeta primers. Assay: immunoSEQ multiplex PCR; the TCRdb copy retains only in-frame clones and omits some. The sample lists fewer than 200,000 clones, roughly 80% occurring once. The sample was PBMCs. These receptors were obtained from a woman aged 18-29 years in good health and CMV-seronegative.

The chain has TRBV6-5 and TRBJ2-6, with D possibly being TRBD1 (6 bases). This CDR3 has 14 amino acids. V lost 6 bases and J 1 base, leaving 7 bases between the germline ends. The germline V gene has CDR1 MNHEY and CDR2 SVGAGI. The CDR3 loop is CASRRGSGANVLTF. Here the CDR3 DNA reads TGTGCCAGCAGGAGGGGGTCTGGGGCCAACGTCCTGACTTTC.

This rearrangement joins TRBV5-1 to TRBJ2-2; TRBD2 matches 7 bases. V dropped 2 bases and J dropped 5; count of bases not matched to a gene: 9. The germline V gene encodes CDR1 SGHRS and CDR2 YFSETQ. The CDR3 totals 16 residues. CDR3 region: CASSLGGGSLTGELFF. The DNA of the CDR3 is TGCGCCAGCAGCTTAGGAGGCGGGAGTCTGACCGGGGAGCTGTTTTTT.

The V call is TRBV7-2, the J call TRBJ1-3; D gene ambiguous. V was clipped by 5 bases and J by 4 bases, with 15 bases between them. This CDR3 contains 15 residues. Germline V gene lookup returns CDR1 SGHTA and CDR2 FQGNSA. As DNA, the CDR3 is TGTGCCAGCAGCCTCTTAGACCGGGTGGGAAACACCATATATTTT. Protein sequence: CASSLLDRVGNTIYF.

The gene calls are TRBV5-1 and TRBJ2-5, with a tentative D call TRBD2 (5 bases). The CDR3 consists of 14 residues. The V end lost 5 bases, the J end lost 2 bases, and 13 bases lay between the germline ends. Per the germline V gene, CDR1 is SGHRS and CDR2 is YFSETQ. The CDR3: CASRPGVKQETQYF. In DNA form, the CDR3 reads TGCGCCAGCAGGCCCGGGGTTAAACAAGAGACCCAGTACTTC. The variable domain in full, with the rest retrieved from reference TRBV5-1 and TRBJ2-5, is KAGVTQTPRYLIKTRGQQVTLSCSPISGHRSVSWYQQTPGQGLQFLFEYFSETQRNKGNFPGRFSGRQFSNSRSEMNVSTLELGDSALYLCASRPGVKQETQYFGPGTRLLVL.

In its sample, this clone was seen once. The V and J genes are TRBV19 and TRBJ2-7; 10 positions agree with TRBD1. Germline CDR1 LNHDA, CDR2 SQIVND (reference sequence). V trimming: 4 bases; J trimming: 3 bases; junction bases outside the gene matches: 3. The CDR3 has 14 amino acids. The CDR3: CASSTRTGGYEQYF. In nucleotides, the CDR3 is TGTGCCAGTAGTACCCGGACAGGGGGCTACGAGCAGTACTTC.

V gene TRBV7-6 combines with J gene TRBJ2-2, with D possibly being TRBD1 (5 bases). Between the trimmed V and J ends, which lost 4 bases and 5 bases, there was a span of 14 bases. This CDR3 has 15 residues. Germline CDR1 and CDR2: SGHVS and FNYEAQ. CDR3 in amino acids: CASSSRLRGTGELFF. CDR3 in DNA: TGTGCCAGCAGCTCCCGATTAAGGGGAACCGGGGAGCTGTTTTTT.

The chain is built from TRBV6-6 and TRBJ2-2, with a tentative D call TRBD2 (6 bases). The CDR3 runs to 14 residues. V lost 5 bases, J lost 5 bases, and 12 bases lay in between. Looked up from germline, CDR1 is MNHNY and CDR2 is SVGAGI (reference sequence). CDR3 sequence: CASSSGGRTGELFF. The CDR3 coding sequence is TGTGCCAGCAGTAGTGGGGGGAGGACCGGGGAGCTGTTTTTT.

This clone turned up a few times. CDR3 in amino acids: CASSQDSLQRYGYTF. Here the CDR3 DNA reads TGTGCCAGCAGTCAGGACAGCCTCCAACGTTATGGCTACACCTTC. V is TRBV6-5 and J is TRBJ1-2, with D maybe TRBD1 (6 bases). Germline V gene sequence: CDR1 MNHEY, CDR2 SVGAGI. Trimming removed 5 bases at V and 5 bases at J, with 18 bases between. The CDR3 is 15 residues long.

V usage is TRBV10-1 and J usage is TRBJ2-4, with TRBD1 as a possible D gene (5 bases). Trimming shortened V by 0 bases and J by 3 bases, and 27 bases separated the two germline ends. The CDR3 is 21 residues long. Germline assignment: CDR1 WNHNN and CDR2 SYGVQD (reference sequence). The CDR3 protein is CASSESGASNLNWIGKNIQYF. The CDR3 DNA is TGCGCCAGCAGTGAGTCTGGGGCTAGTAACCTTAATTGGATCGGCAAAAACATTCAGTACTTC.

This clone was observed a few times. This chain joins TRBV7-9 and TRBJ2-1; no firm D call. Germline V CDR1 and CDR2: SEHNR, FQNEAQ (reference sequence). The CDR3 consists of 13 residues. The V gene lost 0 bases and the J gene lost 3 bases, with 3 bases spanning the gap. DNA for the CDR3: TGTGCCAGCAGCTTAGCCGTCTACAATGAGCAGTTCTTC. Protein: CASSLAVYNEQFF. Full variable domain (rest looked up from reference TRBV7-9 and TRBJ2-1): DTGVSQNPRHKITKRGQNVTFRCDPISEHNRLYWYRQTLGQGPEFLTYFQNEAQLEKSRLLSDRFSAERPKGSFSTLEIQRTEQGDSAMYLCASSLAVYNEQFFGPGTRLTVL.

The rearrangement joins TRBV28 to TRBJ2-7; 8 nucleotides line up with TRBD2. The CDR3 loop spans 13 amino acids. V shed 6 bases and J 2 bases; nucleotides not matched to a gene: 3. Germline V gives CDR1 MDHEN, CDR2 SYDVKM. The CDR3 sequence: CASRLAETYEQYF. CDR3 DNA: TGTGCCAGCAGACTAGCGGAGACCTACGAGCAGTACTTC.

The chain couples TRBV28 to TRBJ2-7; the match to TRBD2 covers 15 bases. This CDR3 has 18 amino acids. The germline V gene encodes CDR1 MDHEN and CDR2 SYDVKM. The V gene end was trimmed by 6 bases and the J gene end by 6 bases; junction bases not matched to a gene: 15. The CDR3 DNA reads as TGTGCCAGCAGCCGGCCCCTCGGACTAGCGGGAGGGCCGACCGAGCAGTACTTC. Encoded protein: CASSRPLGLAGGPTEQYF.

J is TRBJ2-5 and V is TRBV7-2, with TRBD2 matching over 12 bases. The length of the CDR3 is 17 residues. The junction had 8 bases not matched to a gene; V was cut back by 1 base and J by 5 bases. Germline CDR1 and CDR2: SGHTA and FQGNSA. The CDR3: CASSLGTSGMRGETQYF. The CDR3 DNA reads TGTGCCAGCAGCTTAGGGACTAGCGGGATGAGAGGGGAGACCCAGTACTTC. Combining the CDR3 with reference TRBV7-2 and TRBJ2-5 gives the whole variable domain GAGVSQSPSNKVTEKGKDVELRCDPISGHTALYWYRQSLGQGLEFLIYFQGNSAPDKSGLPSDRFSAERTGGSVSTLTIQRTQQEDSAVYLCASSLGTSGMRGETQYFGPGTRLLVL.

The chain joins TRBV14 to TRBJ2-5; possibly TRBD1 for D (6 bases). V was shortened by 1 base and J by 7 bases, with 13 bases between the two germline ends. The germline V gene encodes CDR1 SGHDN and CDR2 FVKESK. The CDR3 sequence is 14 residues long. The CDR3 DNA reads TGTGCCAGCAGCCAAGTACAACCCAGGGGGACCCAGTACTTC. Its translation is CASSQVQPRGTQYF.

The rearrangement links TRBV19 to TRBJ2-6; 7 bases line up with TRBD2. The CDR3 spans 21 residues. The junction had 19 bases not matched to a gene; V was cut back by 5 bases and J by 0 bases. From germline, CDR1 is LNHDA and CDR2 SQIVND (reference sequence). CDR3 sequence: CASSPSPGGFAPGSGANVLTF. CDR3 coding DNA: TGTGCCAGTAGTCCCTCACCGGGGGGTTTCGCTCCCGGCTCTGGGGCCAACGTCCTGACTTTC.

This sequence joins TRBV5-4 and TRBJ2-5; 9 nucleotides match TRBD2. J gave up 5 bases and V 5 bases, and 7 bases lay outside the gene matches. CDR1 and CDR2 from the germline V gene are SGHNT and YYREEE (reference sequence). This CDR3 contains 14 residues. In DNA, the CDR3 is TGTGCCAGCAGTGGGCGGGAGGGGAGGGAGACCCAGTACTTC. Amino acids: CASSGREGRETQYF.

This chain connects TRBV6-1 to TRBJ1-1; a weak D match, TRBD1 (5 bases). The length of the CDR3 is 15 residues. Germline lookup yields CDR1 MNHNS and CDR2 SASEGT. The germline V and J ends were trimmed by 7 bases and 2 bases, with 17 bases remaining between them. The CDR3 spells CASIKRGRVNTEAFF. The CDR3 DNA follows: TGTGCCAGCATTAAAAGGGGCAGGGTTAACACTGAAGCTTTCTTT.

This clone occurred a few times. This chain joins TRBV2 and TRBJ1-5; TRBD1 is a possible D gene (6 bases). This CDR3 is 14 amino acids long. Trimming took off 4 bases at V and 5 bases at J, with 12 bases between the two ends. Germline V CDR1 and CDR2: SNHLY, FYNNEI. CDR3 region: CASSVEGVDQPQHF. The CDR3 nucleotides are TGTGCCAGCAGTGTAGAGGGGGTTGATCAGCCCCAGCATTTT.

The chain recombines TRBV6-1 with TRBJ2-6; unclear D gene. Germline assignment: CDR1 MNHNS and CDR2 SASEGT. This CDR3 is built from 16 residues. Trimming cost V 1 base and J 6 bases, with 13 bases left between them. CDR3 amino acids: CASSEEPGSPANVLTF. Here the CDR3 DNA reads TGTGCCAGCAGTGAAGAACCCGGGTCGCCGGCCAACGTCCTGACTTTC.

The chain combines TRBV7-6 with TRBJ1-2; D is undetermined. Between the trimmed V and J ends, which lost 1 base and 5 bases, there was a span of 5 bases. Germline CDR1 is SGHVS and CDR2 is FNYEAQ. This CDR3 spans 12 amino acids. CDR3 nucleotides: TGTGCCAGCAGCTTAGGGCAGTATGGCTACACCTTC. Translation: CASSLGQYGYTF.

The rearrangement links TRBV28 to TRBJ2-3; D is unclear. The length of the CDR3 is 14 residues. Trimming pared 3 bases from V and 2 bases from J, leaving 9 bases between. Germline CDR1 MDHEN, CDR2 SYDVKM. DNA for the CDR3: TGTGCCAGCAGTTTTTTGCTAAACACAGATACGCAGTATTTT. This sequence encodes CASSFLLNTDTQYF.

This chain's CDR3 is CASSVYEQYF. The CDR3 DNA is TGTGCCAGCTCCGTCTACGAGCAGTACTTC. This chain joins TRBV2 and TRBJ2-5; the D is unclear. The end of the DNA fits TRBJ2-7 better, so the J call may be wrong. CDR1 and CDR2 (germline): SNHLY, FYNNEI. The CDR3 has 10 residues.

The chain carries TRBV28 and TRBJ2-4; TRBD2 matches 9 bases. Germline V CDR1 and CDR2: MDHEN, SYDVKM. J lost 9 bases, V lost 8 bases, and 20 bases had no gene match. There are 17 residues in the CDR3. CDR3 sequence reads: CASRSEGGRAKGSIQYF. The DNA for the CDR3 is TGTGCCAGCCGGTCCGAGGGCGGGAGGGCCAAAGGTAGCATTCAGTACTTC.

This chain connects TRBV9 to TRBJ2-7; possible D gene TRBD2, 5 bases. The CDR3 runs 15 residues. The V end was cut by 0 bases, the J end by 4 bases, with 14 bases between. In germline, CDR1 is SGDLS, CDR2 YYNGEE. As DNA, the CDR3 is TGTGCCAGCAGCGTAGCCCCCTCCCGGGAATACGAGCAGTACTTC. Protein sequence: CASSVAPSREYEQYF. The full variable domain, completed using reference TRBV9 and TRBJ2-7, is DSGVTQTPKHLITATGQRVTLRCSPRSGDLSVYWYQQSLDQGLQFLIQYYNGEERAKGNILERFSAQQFPDLHSELNLSSLELGDSALYFCASSVAPSREYEQYFGPGTRLTVT.

The chain uses TRBV5-1 and TRBJ2-7; 9 bases fit TRBD1. The trim removed 4 bases at V and 3 bases at J, leaving 5 bases unmatched. From germline, CDR1 is SGHRS and CDR2 YFSETQ. The CDR3 extends over 14 amino acids. The chain's CDR3 is CASSPEGQGYEQYF. The CDR3 DNA sequence: TGCGCCAGCAGCCCCGAGGGACAGGGCTACGAGCAGTACTTC.

The rearrangement joins TRBV28 to TRBJ1-2; a weak D match, TRBD1 (5 bases). Germline V gene lookup returns CDR1 MDHEN and CDR2 SYDVKM. This CDR3 region has 12 residues. With 8 bases removed from V and 2 bases from J, the gap between germline ends came to 9 bases. This CDR3 reads CASAQANYGYTF. In DNA form, the CDR3 reads TGTGCCAGCGCACAGGCAAACTATGGCTACACCTTC.

V and J are TRBV5-1 and TRBJ1-1; maybe TRBD1 (6 bases). Per the germline V gene, CDR1 is SGHRS and CDR2 is YFSETQ. V lost 3 bases to trimming and J lost 5 bases, with 23 bases between them. CDR3 length: 17 amino acids. DNA for the CDR3: TGCGCCAGCAGCTGGGCCGCTCGAGGGAGGGGGGGGACTGAAGCTTTCTTT. Translating gives CASSWAARGRGGTEAFF. Using reference TRBV5-1 and TRBJ1-1 for the parts outside the CDR3, the full variable domain is KAGVTQTPRYLIKTRGQQVTLSCSPISGHRSVSWYQQTPGQGLQFLFEYFSETQRNKGNFPGRFSGRQFSNSRSEMNVSTLELGDSALYLCASSWAARGRGGTEAFFGQGTRLTVV.

The rearrangement uses TRBV11-3 and TRBJ2-2; TRBD1 aligns across 10 bases. V trimming: 5 bases; J trimming: 6 bases; junction bases outside the gene matches: 9. The CDR3 extends over 16 amino acids. The germline V gene has CDR1 SGHNT and CDR2 YENEEA. The CDR3 DNA follows: TGTGCCAGCAGCACGGAAGGGACAGGGGAGTCCGGGGAGCTGTTTTTT. Protein product: CASSTEGTGESGELFF.

The table lists this clone with a few counts. The rearrangement joins TRBV4-2 to TRBJ2-1, with TRBD2 matching over 12 bases. The CDR3 has 16 amino acids. Per germline, CDR1 LGHNA and CDR2 YNFKEQ. After removal of 2 bases from V and 8 bases from J, the junction contained 7 bases not matched to a gene. This CDR3 reads CASSQNRLAGEDEQFF. The DNA of the CDR3 is TGTGCCAGCAGCCAAAATCGACTAGCGGGAGAAGATGAGCAGTTCTTC.